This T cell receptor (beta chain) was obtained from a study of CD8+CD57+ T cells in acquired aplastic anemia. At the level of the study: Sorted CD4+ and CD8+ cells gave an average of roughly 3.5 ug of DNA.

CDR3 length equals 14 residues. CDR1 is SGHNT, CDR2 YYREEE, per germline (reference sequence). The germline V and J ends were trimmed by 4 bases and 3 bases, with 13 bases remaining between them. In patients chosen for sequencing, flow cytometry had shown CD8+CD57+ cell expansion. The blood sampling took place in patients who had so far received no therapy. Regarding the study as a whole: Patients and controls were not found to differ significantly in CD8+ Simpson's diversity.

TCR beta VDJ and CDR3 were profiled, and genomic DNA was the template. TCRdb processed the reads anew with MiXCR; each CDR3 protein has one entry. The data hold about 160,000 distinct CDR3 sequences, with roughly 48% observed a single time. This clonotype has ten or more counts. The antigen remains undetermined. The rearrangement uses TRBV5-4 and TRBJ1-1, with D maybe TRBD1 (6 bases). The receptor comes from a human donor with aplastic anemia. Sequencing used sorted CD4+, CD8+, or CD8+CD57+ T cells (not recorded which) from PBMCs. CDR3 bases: TGTGCCAGCAGCAGAGGGGGATTGGACACTGAAGCTTTCTTT. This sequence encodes CASSRGGLDTEAFF.